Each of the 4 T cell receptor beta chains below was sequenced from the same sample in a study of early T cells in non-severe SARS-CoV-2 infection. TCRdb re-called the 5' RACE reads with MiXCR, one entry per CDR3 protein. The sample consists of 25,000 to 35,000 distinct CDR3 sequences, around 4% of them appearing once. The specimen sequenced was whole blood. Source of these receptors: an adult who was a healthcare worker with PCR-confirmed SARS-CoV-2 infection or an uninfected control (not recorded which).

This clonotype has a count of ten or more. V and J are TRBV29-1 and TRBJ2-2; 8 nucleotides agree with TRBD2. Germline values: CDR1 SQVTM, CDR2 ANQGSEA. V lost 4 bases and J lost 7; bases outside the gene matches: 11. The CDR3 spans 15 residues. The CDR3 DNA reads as TGCAGCGTTGTTCTCGGAGCGGGAGTCGGCGGGGAGCTGTTTTTT. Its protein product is CSVVLGAGVGGELFF.

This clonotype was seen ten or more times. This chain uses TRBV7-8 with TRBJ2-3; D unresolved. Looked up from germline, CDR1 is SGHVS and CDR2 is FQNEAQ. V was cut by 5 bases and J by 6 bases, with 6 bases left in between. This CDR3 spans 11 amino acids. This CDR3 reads CASSQGDTQYF. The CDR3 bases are TGTGCCAGCAGCCAAGGCGATACGCAGTATTTT.

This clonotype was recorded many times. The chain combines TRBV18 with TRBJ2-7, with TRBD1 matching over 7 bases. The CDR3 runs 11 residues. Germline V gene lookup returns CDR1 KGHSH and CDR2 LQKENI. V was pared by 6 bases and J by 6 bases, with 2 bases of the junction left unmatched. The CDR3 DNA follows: TGTGCCAGCTCGACAGGGTTCGAGCAGTACTTC. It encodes CASSTGFEQYF.

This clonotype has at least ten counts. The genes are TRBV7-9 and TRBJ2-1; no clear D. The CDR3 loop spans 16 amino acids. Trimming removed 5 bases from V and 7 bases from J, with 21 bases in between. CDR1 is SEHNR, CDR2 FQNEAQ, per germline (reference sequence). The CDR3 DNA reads TGTGCCAGCAGCCCCTACCCCCGAACGGCTGGGAATGAGCAGTTCTTC. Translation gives CASSPYPRTAGNEQFF.